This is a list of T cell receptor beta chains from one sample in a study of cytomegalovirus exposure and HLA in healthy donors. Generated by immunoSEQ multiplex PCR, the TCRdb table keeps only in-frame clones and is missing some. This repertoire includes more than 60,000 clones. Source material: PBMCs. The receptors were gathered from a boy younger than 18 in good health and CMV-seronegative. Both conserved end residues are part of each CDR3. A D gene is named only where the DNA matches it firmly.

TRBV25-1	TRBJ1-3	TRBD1	TGTGCCAGCAGTCTCGGGACAGGGAGCCCCGGAAACACCATATATTTT	CASSLGTGSPGNTIYF
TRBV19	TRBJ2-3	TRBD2	TGTGCCAGTTCTCGACTAGCGGGATCCACAGATACGCAGTATTTT	CASSRLAGSTDTQYF
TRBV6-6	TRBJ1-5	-	TGTGCCAGCAGTTACCCAGATCAGCCCCAGCATTTT	CASSYPDQPQHF
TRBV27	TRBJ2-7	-	TGTGCCAGCTCCCCTAAGCGGCAGGAACCGAGCTCCTACGAGCAGTACTTC	CASSPKRQEPSSYEQYF
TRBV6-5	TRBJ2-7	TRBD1	TGTGCCAGCAGTCACACGGGACAGAAGGCCTACGAGCAGTACTTC	CASSHTGQKAYEQYF
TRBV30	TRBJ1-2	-	TGTGCCGTATCGCCCCCGCCTACTCTGGGCTACACCTTC	CAVSPPPTLGYTF
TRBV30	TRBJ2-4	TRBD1	TGTGCCTGGAGTTCTTCGGGAAACAGGGGCAACATTCAGTACTTC	CAWSSSGNRGNIQYF
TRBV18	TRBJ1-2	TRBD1	TGTGCCAGCTCACCGGGACAGGGAAATGGCTACTCCTTC	CASSPGQGNGYSF
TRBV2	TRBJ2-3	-	TGTGCCAGCAGGGCTAGCAGCACAGATACGCAGTATTTT	CASRASSTDTQYF
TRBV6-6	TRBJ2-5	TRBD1	TGTGCCAGCAGTACCATCAGGGGGTCCGAAGAGACCCAGTACTTC	CASSTIRGSEETQYF
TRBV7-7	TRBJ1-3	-	TGTGCCAGCAGCTCCGGACCGTACAGGGCAGGAAACACCATATATTTT	CASSSGPYRAGNTIYF
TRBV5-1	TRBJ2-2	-	TGCGCCAGCAGCTTCACGGGGGCTAGCGGAAACACCGGGGAGCTGTTTTTT	CASSFTGASGNTGELFF
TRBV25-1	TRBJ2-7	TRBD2	TGTGCCAGCAGTGAATTCGCCCAGCGGGGACGCTACGAGCAGTACTTC	CASSEFAQRGRYEQYF
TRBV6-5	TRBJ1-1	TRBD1	TGTGCCAGACCGACAGGGAATAATGAAGCTTTCTTT	CARPTGNNEAFF
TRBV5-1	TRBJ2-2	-	TGCGCCAGCAGCACCCCTCCCGGGAACACCGGGGAGCTGTTTTTT	CASSTPPGNTGELFF
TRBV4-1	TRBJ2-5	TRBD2	TGCGCCAGCAGCCAACCCCGACTAGCGGGAGGCGAAGGCAGAGAGACCCAGTACTTC	CASSQPRLAGGEGRETQYF
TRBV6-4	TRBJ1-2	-	TGTGCCAGCAGTGACGGACAGCCCGCTAACTATGGCTACACCTTC	CASSDGQPANYGYTF
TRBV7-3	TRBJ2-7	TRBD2	TGTGCCAGCAGCTTAAAACCCAGACTAGCGGGAGGGCCTGATTCCTACGAGCAGTACTTC	CASSLKPRLAGGPDSYEQYF
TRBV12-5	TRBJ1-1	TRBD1	TGTGCTAGTCGACTAGACAGGGGGTACACTGAAGCTTTCTTT	CASRLDRGYTEAFF
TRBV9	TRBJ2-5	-	TGTGCCAGCAGCGTAGGTAGCTTCCCCGGGGAGACCCAGTACTTC	CASSVGSFPGETQYF
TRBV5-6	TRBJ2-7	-	TGTGCCAGCAGCTTGGACGTGGGGGCCGACGGAGTCTCCTACGAGCAGTACTTC	CASSLDVGADGVSYEQYF
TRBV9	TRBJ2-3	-	TGTGCCAGCAGCGTAGACTCCTATACGCAGTATTTT	CASSVDSYTQYF
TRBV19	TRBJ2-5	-	TGTGCCAGTAGTCCCGGAGGTAGCGGTGGTGTGACCCAGTACTTC	CASSPGGSGGVTQYF
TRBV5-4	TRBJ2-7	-	TGTGCCAGCAGCTCCTCCACTTCACCCTACGAGCAGTACTTC	CASSSSTSPYEQYF
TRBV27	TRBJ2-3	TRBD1	TGTGCCAGCAGTCTAGGAGACAGGGGCTACACAGATACGCAGTATTTT	CASSLGDRGYTDTQYF
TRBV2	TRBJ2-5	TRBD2	TGTGCCAGCAGTGAAGTGTCGGGGGGTACAAAAGAGACCCAGTACTTC	CASSEVSGGTKETQYF
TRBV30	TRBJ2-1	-	TGTGCCTGGAGCCCTAGTCTTAGCTCCTACAATGAGCAGTTCTTC	CAWSPSLSSYNEQFF
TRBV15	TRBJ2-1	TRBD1	TGTGCCACCAGCAGATCTAGGGGACAGAGCTCCTACAATGAGCAGTTCTTC	CATSRSRGQSSYNEQFF
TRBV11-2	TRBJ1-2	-	TGTGCCAGCAGCTTAGACCTAGCCCGTACTGGCTACACCTTC	CASSLDLARTGYTF